This T cell receptor beta chain was sequenced during a study of shared clonotypes between healthy human individuals. The CDR3 runs 16 residues. V was trimmed by 2 bases and J by 2 bases, leaving 14 bases between them. Germline CDR1 reads WNHNN; CDR2 reads SYGVQD (reference sequence). In the study's own analysis: There were no quality scores in the junction-only immunoSEQ sequences, so filtering differed. Assay used: immunoSEQ multiplex PCR; TCRdb lists only in-frame clones, some missing. The V and J calls and clone size are taken from that table; D and trimming were inferred from the DNA. The sample lists about 1.5 million clones, nearly 99% occurring once.

The TCR sequence derives from a man in his thirties or forties in good health. The sample comprised naive CD4+ T cells sorted from blood. Subset noted: CD45RA+ positively selected. The V call is TRBV10-1, the J call TRBJ2-3; D possibly uses TRBD1 or TRBD2 (6 bases each). The CDR3 is CASSERGGTPTDTQYF. CDR3 bases: TGCGCCAGCAGTGAGAGGGGCGGGACACCCACAGATACGCAGTATTTT.